This entry lists 29 T cell receptor beta chains sequenced from one sample in a study of blood T cell repertoires in COVID-19. Assay used: immunoSEQ multiplex PCR; TCRdb lists only in-frame clones, some missing. The sample yields roughly 140,000 clones, 75% to 90% seen once. The sequencing sample was made of peripheral blood. The receptors derive from a woman aged 40 to 50 with acute or convalescent COVID-19.

This clone was counted once. V usage is TRBV5-1 and J usage is TRBJ1-1, with D unresolved. Trimming took off 7 bases at V and 3 bases at J, with 16 bases between the two ends. The CDR3 consists of 14 residues. Germline CDR1 and CDR2: SGHRS and YFSETQ. In DNA form, the CDR3 reads TGCGCCAGCGCCGGACCCGGAGGTGACACTGAAGCTTTCTTT. Amino acid sequence: CASAGPGGDTEAFF.

This clone has only a few counts. The rearrangement links TRBV4-2 to TRBJ2-3; the D is unclear. The V end lost 4 bases, the J end lost 6 bases, and 11 bases lay between the germline ends. Germline values: CDR1 LGHNA, CDR2 YNFKEQ. The CDR3 covers 13 residues. The CDR3 sequence is CASSPRIEDTQYF. The CDR3 DNA reads TGTGCCAGCAGCCCTCGAATCGAGGATACGCAGTATTTT.

The CDR3 DNA is TGTGCCAGCAGCGCCCCGGGACAGGGTTATGAAAAACTGTTTTTT. This encodes CASSAPGQGYEKLFF. The rearrangement uses TRBV9 and TRBJ1-4, with 9 nucleotides matching TRBD1. The CDR3 runs to 15 residues. Germline CDR1 and CDR2: SGDLS and YYNGEE. V shed 3 bases, J shed 6 bases, and the junction held 6 bases outside the gene matches.

This rearrangement joins TRBV28 to TRBJ2-3; 7 positions match TRBD1. CDR3 length equals 14 residues. Germline values: CDR1 MDHEN, CDR2 SYDVKM. The J segment lost 0 bases and the V segment lost 10 bases, leaving 7 bases of the junction unmatched. The CDR3 reads CATQGQYSTDTQYF. The CDR3 DNA reads TGTGCCACCCAGGGACAGTATAGCACAGATACGCAGTATTTT.

The CDR3 DNA reads TGTGCCAGCAGCTTGTTCCCGGACAGGGACTATGGCTACACCTTC. Protein product: CASSLFPDRDYGYTF. This chain links TRBV5-5 with TRBJ1-2, with 8 bases that match TRBD1. This CDR3 has 15 amino acids. With 1 base clipped from V and 3 bases from J, the junction kept 5 bases outside the gene matches. Germline CDR1 SGHKS, CDR2 YYEKEE (reference sequence).

The chain joins TRBV5-1 to TRBJ1-4; 7 bases line up with TRBD1. With 0 bases clipped from V and 5 bases from J, the junction kept 7 bases outside the gene matches. Germline-derived CDR1 and CDR2 are SGHRS and YFSETQ. This CDR3 region has 16 residues. CDR3 protein: CASSLVEGRGNEKLFF. The CDR3 DNA is TGCGCCAGCAGCTTGGTCGAGGGCAGGGGGAATGAAAAACTGTTTTTT.

The chain carries TRBV9 and TRBJ1-1; weak D call: TRBD1 (5 bases). CDR1 and CDR2 (germline): SGDLS, YYNGEE. V was clipped by 0 bases and J by 7 bases, with 13 bases between them. This CDR3 comprises 14 residues. In DNA form, the CDR3 reads TGTGCCAGCAGCGTAGTACCGGGGGGAGATGAAGCTTTCTTT. Translated, it gives CASSVVPGGDEAFF.

V and J are TRBV2 and TRBJ2-2; 10 bases are a match to TRBD1. Unmatched junction bases numbered 6, after V lost 8 bases and J lost 6 bases. CDR1 and CDR2 (germline): SNHLY, FYNNEI. The CDR3 is 14 residues long. In DNA, the CDR3 is TGTGCCAGCCGGGACAGGGGAGTCCCCGGGGAGCTGTTTTTT. Translation: CASRDRGVPGELFF. Full variable domain (missing parts from reference TRBV2 and TRBJ2-2): EPEVTQTPSHQVTQMGQEVILRCVPISNHLYFYWYRQILGQKVEFLVSFYNNEISEKSEIFDDQFSVERPDGSNFTLKIRSTKLEDSAMYFCASRDRGVPGELFFGEGSRLTVL.

This clone was observed once. J is TRBJ2-4 and V is TRBV28; 9 nucleotides line up with TRBD2. The germline V gene encodes CDR1 MDHEN and CDR2 SYDVKM. V was pared by 6 bases and J by 4 bases, with 13 bases of the junction left unmatched. The CDR3 extends over 17 amino acids. The CDR3 DNA reads TGTGCCAGCAGCGTTAGCGGGGGAGCAACCCCTAAAAACATTCAGTACTTC. It is translated as CASSVSGGATPKNIQYF.

This chain connects TRBV19 to TRBJ1-5, with 7 positions matching TRBD1. CDR1 is LNHDA, CDR2 SQIVND, per germline (reference sequence). The ends lost 2 bases at V and 5 bases at J; junction bases unmatched: 12. The CDR3 has 17 residues. The CDR3 region is CASSILVGTESHQPQHF. CDR3 in DNA: TGTGCCAGTAGTATACTCGTCGGGACAGAGAGTCATCAGCCCCAGCATTTT.

CDR3 nucleotide sequence: TGTGCCAGCAGCGAAGGACTAGCGGGGGCCTACGAGCAGTACTTC. The encoded protein is CASSEGLAGAYEQYF. J is TRBJ2-7 and V is TRBV3-1 (or the pseudogene TRBV3-2); 13 bases agree with TRBD2. Losses at the gene ends were 5 bases for V and 2 bases for J; bases not matched to a gene: 3. Germline-derived CDR1 and CDR2 are LGHDT and YNNKEL (reference sequence). This CDR3 comprises 15 residues.

The gene calls are TRBV2 and TRBJ1-2, with D possibly TRBD1 on 5 matching bases. CDR1 and CDR2 (germline): SNHLY, FYNNEI. Trimming took off 5 bases at V and 3 bases at J, with 10 bases between the two ends. The CDR3 is 13 residues long. CDR3 loop: CASSPGNYYGYTF. The CDR3 DNA is TGTGCCAGCAGTCCAGGGAACTACTATGGCTACACCTTC.

The chain recombines TRBV28 with TRBJ2-5; D perhaps matches TRBD1 (5 bases). Looked up from germline, CDR1 is MDHEN and CDR2 is SYDVKM. This CDR3 has 15 amino acids. V gave up 4 bases and J gave up 5 bases, with 17 bases separating them. In DNA, the CDR3 is TGTGCCAGCAGTTCAAGACAGTTTCCTAGGGAGACCCAGTACTTC. This encodes CASSSRQFPRETQYF.

The J gene is TRBJ2-7, the V gene TRBV6-5; D gene uncertain. The CDR3 runs to 12 residues. Germline CDR1 and CDR2: MNHEY and SVGAGI. V dropped 4 bases and J dropped 1 base, with 5 bases sitting between them. The CDR3 bases are TGTGCCAGCAGTTCTCAGTCCTACGAGCAGTACTTC. This codes for CASSSQSYEQYF.

For the CDR3, the DNA is TGTGCCACCAGTGACGTTACACAGGGGAAACTGTTTTTT. As protein: CATSDVTQGKLFF. This chain joins TRBV24-1 and TRBJ1-4, with TRBD1 matching over 7 bases. The germline V gene encodes CDR1 KGHDR and CDR2 SFDVKD. The CDR3 is 13 amino acids. V was clipped by 4 bases and J by 11 bases; unmatched bases: 6.

This clone appeared once. The V and J genes are TRBV28 and TRBJ1-2; 7 nucleotides match TRBD1. Per germline, CDR1 MDHEN and CDR2 SYDVKM. CDR3 length equals 11 residues. Trimming took 6 bases from V and 8 from J; bases not matched to a gene: 3. CDR3 bases: TGTGCCAGCAGGACAGGGAACGGCTACACCTTC. Protein product: CASRTGNGYTF.

The rearrangement uses TRBV21-1 and TRBJ2-1; the D call TRBD2 from the table was never checked on the DNA. TRBV21-1 counts as a pseudogene. This CDR3 contains 19 residues. The CDR3 region has the DNA TGTGCCAGCAGCAGAAAGATTGGTCGGGATGTGAGCTCCTACAATGAGCAGTTCTTC. The encoded protein is CASSRKIGRDVSSYNEQFF.

J is TRBJ2-1 and V is TRBV7-2; 9 nucleotides agree with TRBD2. This CDR3 comprises 14 residues. The ends lost 2 bases at V and 5 bases at J; junction bases unmatched: 1. Germline CDR1 is SGHTA and CDR2 is FQGNSA. Here the CDR3 DNA reads TGTGCCAGCAGCTTACTAGCGGGAAACAATGAGCAGTTCTTC. Translation gives CASSLLAGNNEQFF.

In DNA form, the CDR3 reads TGCGCCAGCAGCTTAAGGCCCCCAGGCAACACCGGGGAGCTGTTTTTT. Translation gives CASSLRPPGNTGELFF. This rearrangement joins TRBV5-1 to TRBJ2-2; D not certain. With 2 bases removed from V and 2 bases from J, the gap between germline ends came to 13 bases. Germline loops: CDR1 SGHRS, CDR2 YFSETQ. This CDR3 has 16 amino acids. The full variable domain, rest sourced from reference TRBV5-1 and TRBJ2-2, is KAGVTQTPRYLIKTRGQQVTLSCSPISGHRSVSWYQQTPGQGLQFLFEYFSETQRNKGNFPGRFSGRQFSNSRSEMNVSTLELGDSALYLCASSLRPPGNTGELFFGEGSRLTVL.

The chain employs TRBV21-1 and TRBJ1-4; TRBD1, as called in the table, went unchecked against the DNA. TRBV21-1 is shown as a pseudogene. This CDR3 spans 14 amino acids. The CDR3 region has the DNA TGTGCCAGCAGCAGTGGACAGGGTGGAGAAAAACTGTTTTTT. This gives the protein CASSSGQGGEKLFF.

The chain couples TRBV6-1 to TRBJ1-5; D may be TRBD1 (5 bases). Germline assignment: CDR1 MNHNS and CDR2 SASEGT. Trimming cost V 4 bases and J 4 bases, with 17 bases left between them. The CDR3 has 16 residues. CDR3 sequence: CASSGRVGVWNQPQHF. The CDR3, as DNA: TGTGCCAGCAGTGGGAGGGTGGGGGTTTGGAATCAGCCCCAGCATTTT.

The chain couples TRBV19 to TRBJ2-1; the match to TRBD1 covers 10 bases. Per germline, CDR1 LNHDA and CDR2 SQIVND (reference sequence). The trim removed 5 bases at V and 6 bases at J, leaving 7 bases unmatched. The CDR3 is 15 amino acids. The CDR3: CASSSGGTGVNEQFF. The CDR3 region has the DNA TGTGCCAGTAGTTCCGGGGGGACAGGGGTCAATGAGCAGTTCTTC.

The V gene is TRBV9, the J gene TRBJ2-7, with TRBD1 as a possible D gene (6 bases). The germline CDR1 and CDR2 sequences are SGDLS and YYNGEE. V shed 2 bases and J shed 5 bases, with 11 bases lying between them. The CDR3 runs 13 residues. As DNA, the CDR3 is TGTGCCAGCAGCGTCTCAGGGGAGAACGAGCAGTACTTC. It specifies CASSVSGENEQYF.

This chain joins TRBV5-5 and TRBJ2-2; TRBD2 aligns across 7 bases. The CDR3 length is 15 residues. V lost 4 bases to trimming and J lost 5 bases; unmatched junction nucleotides: 8. Germline V gene data show CDR1 as SGHKS and CDR2 as YYEKEE (reference sequence). The DNA of the CDR3 is TGTGCCAGCAGCGTAAGGACTAGGAGAACCGGGGAGCTGTTTTTT. This sequence encodes CASSVRTRRTGELFF.

CDR3 DNA sequence: TGTGCCAGCAGTTACTCGAGGGGGAGTACCTCCTACGAGCAGTACTTC. Protein sequence: CASSYSRGSTSYEQYF. The chain couples TRBV6-5 to TRBJ2-7; perhaps TRBD1 as D (6 bases). V lost 0 bases and J lost 0, with 12 bases in between. The germline gives CDR1 MNHEY, CDR2 SVGAGI. The CDR3 covers 16 residues.

V is TRBV9 and J is TRBJ1-2, with 8 bases matching TRBD1. The ends lost 0 bases at V and 7 bases at J; junction bases unmatched: 5. Germline V CDR1 and CDR2: SGDLS, YYNGEE. The CDR3 runs to 14 residues. This CDR3 reads CASSVAGTGGGYTF. CDR3 sequence (DNA): TGTGCCAGCAGCGTAGCGGGAACAGGGGGTGGCTACACCTTC.

This rearrangement joins TRBV5-6 to TRBJ2-1; TRBD2 agrees at 14 bases. The J segment lost 4 bases and the V segment lost 5 bases, leaving 14 bases of the junction unmatched. The CDR3 length is 19 residues. The V gene's germline CDR1 is SGHDT and CDR2 YYEEEE. The CDR3 nucleotides are TGTGCCAGCAGTAGTATCGCCGGGACTAGCGGGGGCATTTACAATGAGCAGTTCTTC. Amino acid sequence: CASSSIAGTSGGIYNEQFF.

This clone was detected only once. The chain links TRBV16 to TRBJ2-4; maybe TRBD2 (6 bases). Germline V gives CDR1 KGHSY, CDR2 FQNENV. The CDR3 runs 16 residues. The germline V and J ends were trimmed by 1 base and 3 bases, with 13 bases remaining between them. CDR3 bases: TGTGCCAGCAGCCAATTTCGGGAGTTTGGCAAAAACATTCAGTACTTC. Residues: CASSQFREFGKNIQYF.

Comment on this clone: One end of the junction fails to match germline, which may point to a read error. The V and J genes are TRBV18 and TRBJ2-7; 10 positions agree with TRBD2. The CDR3 has 17 residues. Germline assignment: CDR1 KGHSH and CDR2 LQKENI. DNA of the CDR3: TGTGCCAGCTCACAAGCCTACATAGCGGGAGGTTCCTCCGAGCAGTACTTC. Its translation: CASSQAYIAGGSSEQYF. The whole variable domain, remainder taken from reference TRBV18 and TRBJ2-7, is NAGVMQNPRHLVRRRGQEARLRCSPMKGHSHVYWYRQLPEEGLKFMVYLQKENIIDESGMPKERFSAEFPKEGPSILRIQQVVRGDSAAYFCASSQAYIAGGSSEQYFGPGTRLTVT.